Here is one T cell receptor (beta chain) with its context. Its antigen is as yet unknown. The data originate from a study of T cells expressing NK-cell markers. Study-wide context: Underlying the TCR beta repertoires were sorted CD3+CD56+NKG2C+, CD3+CD56+NKG2C- and CD3+CD56-NKG2C+ T cells. Eight donors were sequenced, of whom seven were HCMV-seropositive, while the remaining one was HCMV-seronegative.

General observations from the study: Dominant NKG2C+ clonotypes made up roughly 1.0-7.0% of CD8+ T cells in over five donors. There were several donors in whom these clonotypes also led the CD3+CD56-NKG2C+ fraction.

TCRdb reprocessed the 5' RACE reads, keeping one entry per CDR3 protein, no DNA. The data include about 370,000 distinct CDR3 sequences; the top ten clones carry about 10%. This CDR3 region has 12 residues. The sequenced sample was blood T cells: a sorted CD56 or NKG2C T cell subset, CD4+ or CD8+ T cells, or bulk PBMC T cells (not recorded which). The TCR sequence derives from a woman in her forties or fifties in good health. V is TRBV12-3 or TRBV12-4 and J is TRBJ1-2; without DNA, the TCRdb call of TRBD1 cannot be checked. The CDR3 region is CASSQGGRGYTF.